This T cell receptor (beta chain) was identified in a study of shared clonotypes between healthy human individuals. Findings and limits, study-wide: Generation probabilities of non-shared clonotypes were lower (relative to those shared by all four donors).

Generated by immunoSEQ multiplex PCR, the TCRdb table keeps only in-frame clones and is missing some. The top ten clones hold less than 1.5% of a sample with roughly 2,000,000 clones, over 85% of them seen once. This CDR3 spans 17 amino acids. V lost 0 bases, J lost 3 bases, and 9 bases stayed unmatched. Germline V CDR1 and CDR2: SGHAT, FQNNGV. Comments on this clone: Its antigen remains unknown.

As defined, naive CD8 cells were CD45RO-negative and positively selected for CCR7, with terminally differentiated effector memory CD45RA+ cells excluded. The rearrangement joins TRBV11-2 to TRBJ2-3; the match to TRBD2 covers 7 bases. The sequenced sample was naive CD8+ T cells sorted from blood. This TCR was sampled from a man aged 18 to 35 in good health. The CDR3 sequence: CASSLDLGLGGTDTQYF. The CDR3 DNA follows: TGTGCCAGCAGCTTAGATCTCGGACTAGGCGGGACAGATACGCAGTATTTT.